The source of this T cell receptor beta chain is a study of T cells after yellow fever vaccination. Broader study findings: FACS-sorted repertoires could harbor abundant contaminating bulk-population clonotypes. Once the booster was given, most primary-vaccination clones reappeared, at 95% to 97% for CD4 and roughly 90% for CD8.

This clonotype occurred a few times. Its antigen is unknown. The germline V gene has CDR1 MDHEN and CDR2 SYDVKM. The CDR3 spans 12 residues. V gave up 2 bases and J gave up 7 bases, with 5 bases separating them. The 5'RACE template-switching step produced TCR cDNA and added a universal primer site and UMIs. Via MiXCR, TCRdb re-called the 5' RACE reads, giving one row per CDR3 protein. The profile shows about 550,000 distinct CDR3 sequences, less than 20% of them singletons. The sequence came from a man younger than 40 who received the YFV17D yellow fever vaccine. The chain uses TRBV28 and TRBJ2-2, with D unresolved. The sequencing used PBMCs, collected 15 days after the yellow fever booster vaccination. CDR3 sequence: CASSLRIGELFF. The CDR3 coding sequence is TGTGCCAGCAGTTTACGGATCGGGGAGCTGTTTTTT.